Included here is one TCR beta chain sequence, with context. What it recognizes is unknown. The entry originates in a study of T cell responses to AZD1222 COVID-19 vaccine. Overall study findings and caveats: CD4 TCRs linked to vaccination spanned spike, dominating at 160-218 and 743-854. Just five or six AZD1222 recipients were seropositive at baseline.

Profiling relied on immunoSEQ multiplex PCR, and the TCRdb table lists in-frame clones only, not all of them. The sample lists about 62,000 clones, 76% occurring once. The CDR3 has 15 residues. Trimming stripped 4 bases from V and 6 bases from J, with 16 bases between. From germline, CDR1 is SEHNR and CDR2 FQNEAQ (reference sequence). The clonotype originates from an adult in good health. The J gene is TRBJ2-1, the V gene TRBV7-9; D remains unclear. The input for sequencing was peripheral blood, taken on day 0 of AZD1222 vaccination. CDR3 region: CASSSVWGFINEQFF. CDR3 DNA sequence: TGTGCCAGCAGCTCAGTATGGGGTTTTATCAATGAGCAGTTCTTC.